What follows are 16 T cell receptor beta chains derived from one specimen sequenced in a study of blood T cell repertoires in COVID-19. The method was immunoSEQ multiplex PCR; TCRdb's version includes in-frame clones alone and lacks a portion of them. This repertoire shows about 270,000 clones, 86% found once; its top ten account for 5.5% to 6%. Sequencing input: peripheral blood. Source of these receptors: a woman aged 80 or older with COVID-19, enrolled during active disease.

The CDR3 protein is CASSLLDSDYNSPLHF. CDR3 nucleotides: TGTGCCAGCAGCTTACTCGACAGTGACTATAATTCACCCCTCCACTTT. The chain is built from TRBV9 and TRBJ1-6; D perhaps matches TRBD1 (5 bases). V lost 4 bases to trimming and J lost 3 bases, with 14 bases between them. CDR3 length: 16 amino acids. Germline V gene sequence: CDR1 SGDLS, CDR2 YYNGEE.

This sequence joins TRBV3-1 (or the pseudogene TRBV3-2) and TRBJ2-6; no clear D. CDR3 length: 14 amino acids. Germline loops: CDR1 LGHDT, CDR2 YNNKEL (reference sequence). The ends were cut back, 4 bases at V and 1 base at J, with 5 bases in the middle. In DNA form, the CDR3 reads TGTGCCAGCAGCCGAGGATCTGGGGCCAACGTCCTGACTTTC. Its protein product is CASSRGSGANVLTF.

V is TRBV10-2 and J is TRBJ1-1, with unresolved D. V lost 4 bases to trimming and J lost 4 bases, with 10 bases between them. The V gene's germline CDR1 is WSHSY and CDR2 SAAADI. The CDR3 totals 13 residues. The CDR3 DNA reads TGCGCCAGCAGTGGGGAGGGCGGCACTGAAGCTTTCTTT. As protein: CASSGEGGTEAFF.

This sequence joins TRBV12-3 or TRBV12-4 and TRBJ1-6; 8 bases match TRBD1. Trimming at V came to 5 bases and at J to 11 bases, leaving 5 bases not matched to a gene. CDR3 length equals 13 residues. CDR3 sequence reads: CASSGQGVTPLHF. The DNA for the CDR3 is TGTGCCAGCAGTGGACAGGGAGTGACACCCCTCCACTTT.

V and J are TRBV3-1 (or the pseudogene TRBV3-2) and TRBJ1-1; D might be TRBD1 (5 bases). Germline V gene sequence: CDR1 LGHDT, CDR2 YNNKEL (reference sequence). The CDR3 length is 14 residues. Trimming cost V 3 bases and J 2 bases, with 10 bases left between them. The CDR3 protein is CASSQVTGNTEAFF. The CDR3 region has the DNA TGTGCCAGCAGCCAGGTCACAGGAAACACTGAAGCTTTCTTT.

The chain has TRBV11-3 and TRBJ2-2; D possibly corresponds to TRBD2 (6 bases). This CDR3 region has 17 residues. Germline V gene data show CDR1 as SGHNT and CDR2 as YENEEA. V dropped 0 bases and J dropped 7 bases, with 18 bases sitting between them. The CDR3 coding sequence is TGTGCCAGCAGCTTAGATCGAAGGCGGGGCTTTGGCGGGGAGCTGTTTTTT. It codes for CASSLDRRRGFGGELFF.

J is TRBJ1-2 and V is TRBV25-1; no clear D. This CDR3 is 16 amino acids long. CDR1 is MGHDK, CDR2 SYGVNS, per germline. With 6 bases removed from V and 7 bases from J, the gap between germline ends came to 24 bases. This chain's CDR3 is CASSGRVTSIRSGYTF. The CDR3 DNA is TGTGCCAGCAGCGGTCGGGTTACAAGTATACGGAGTGGCTACACCTTC.

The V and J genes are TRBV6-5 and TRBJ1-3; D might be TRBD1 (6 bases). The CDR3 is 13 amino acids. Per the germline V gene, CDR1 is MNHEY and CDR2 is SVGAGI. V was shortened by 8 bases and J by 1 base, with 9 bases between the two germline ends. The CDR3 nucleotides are TGTGCCAGCTTAGGGGGTTCTGGAAACACCATATATTTT. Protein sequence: CASLGGSGNTIYF.

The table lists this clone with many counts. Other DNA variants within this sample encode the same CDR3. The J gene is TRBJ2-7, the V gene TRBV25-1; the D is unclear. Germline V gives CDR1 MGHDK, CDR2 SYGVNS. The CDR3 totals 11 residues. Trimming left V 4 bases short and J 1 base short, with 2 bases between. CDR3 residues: CASSVSYEQYF. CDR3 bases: TGTGCCAGCAGTGTATCCTACGAGCAGTACTTC.

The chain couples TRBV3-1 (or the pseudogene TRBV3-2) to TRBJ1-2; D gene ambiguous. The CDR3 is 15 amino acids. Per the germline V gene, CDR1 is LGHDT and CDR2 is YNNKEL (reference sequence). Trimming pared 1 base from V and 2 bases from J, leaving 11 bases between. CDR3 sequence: CASSQGNSGNYGYTF. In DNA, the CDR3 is TGTGCCAGCAGCCAAGGGAACTCGGGGAACTATGGCTACACCTTC.

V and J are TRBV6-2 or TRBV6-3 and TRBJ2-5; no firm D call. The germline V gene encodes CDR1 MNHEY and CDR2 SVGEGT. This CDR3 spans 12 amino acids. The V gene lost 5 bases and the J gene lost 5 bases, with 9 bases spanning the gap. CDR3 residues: CASSQSRETQYF. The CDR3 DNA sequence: TGTGCCAGCAGTCAATCTCGGGAGACCCAGTACTTC.

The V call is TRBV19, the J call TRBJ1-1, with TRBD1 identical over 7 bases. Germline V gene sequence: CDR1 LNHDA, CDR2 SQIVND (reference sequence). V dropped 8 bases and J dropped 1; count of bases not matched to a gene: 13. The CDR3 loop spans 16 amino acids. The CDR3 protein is CASSGQVRFKNTEAFF. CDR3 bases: TGTGCCAGTTCCGGACAGGTGCGCTTTAAGAACACTGAAGCTTTCTTT.

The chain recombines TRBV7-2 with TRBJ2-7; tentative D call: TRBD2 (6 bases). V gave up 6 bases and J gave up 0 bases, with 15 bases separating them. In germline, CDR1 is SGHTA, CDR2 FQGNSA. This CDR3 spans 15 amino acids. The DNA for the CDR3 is TGTGCCAGCAGTTCAGTGGGGGGATCCTCCTACGAGCAGTACGTC. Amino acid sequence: CASSSVGGSSYEQYV.

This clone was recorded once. CDR3 nucleotides: TGTGCCAGCAGGCCCGGGACAGGGTCTGGAAACACCATATATTTT. Translated: CASRPGTGSGNTIYF. V usage is TRBV2 and J usage is TRBJ1-3, with 9 bases that match TRBD1. This CDR3 comprises 15 residues. Germline CDR1 and CDR2: SNHLY and FYNNEI. V lost 6 bases, J lost 1 base, and 4 bases stayed unmatched.

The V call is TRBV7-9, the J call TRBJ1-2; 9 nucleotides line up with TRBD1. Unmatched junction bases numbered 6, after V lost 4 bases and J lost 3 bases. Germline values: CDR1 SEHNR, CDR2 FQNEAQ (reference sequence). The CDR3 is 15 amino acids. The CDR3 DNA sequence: TGTGCCAGCAGCTCAAGACAGGGGGAGTACTATGGCTACACCTTC. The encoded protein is CASSSRQGEYYGYTF.

In DNA form, the CDR3 reads TGTGCCAGCAGCCAATGGGGACAGGGGTATGAAGCTTTCTTT. Its protein is CASSQWGQGYEAFF. V gene TRBV3-1 (or the pseudogene TRBV3-2) combines with J gene TRBJ1-1; TRBD1 matches 10 bases. This CDR3 comprises 14 residues. The germline CDR1 and CDR2 sequences are LGHDT and YNNKEL (reference sequence). V lost 2 bases, J lost 7 bases, and 4 bases stayed unmatched.